This record concerns one T cell receptor (beta chain) sequence. This CDR3 has 13 residues. Trimming removed 7 bases at V and 7 bases at J, with 11 bases between. Germline V gives CDR1 SNHLY, CDR2 FYNNEI. Clones were read by immunoSEQ multiplex PCR, and TCRdb kept only the in-frame ones, dropping some. Counted here are 80,000 or so clones, about 79% occurring once; the ten biggest clones make up more than 3.5%. These data are taken from a study of radiotherapy plus CTLA-4 blockade in lung cancer. The gene calls are TRBV2 and TRBJ1-6; TRBD1 might be the D (6 bases). The TCR was taken from a human donor with non-small cell lung cancer who had a partial response to radiotherapy plus ipilimumab. Some clones in this sample may be carry-over from other donors' samples. This material consisted of peripheral blood, taken from a patient treated with radiotherapy plus ipilimumab. The CDR3 bases are TGTGCCAGCAAGAGGGGGTACAATTCACCCCTCCACTTT. It yields the protein CASKRGYNSPLHF.